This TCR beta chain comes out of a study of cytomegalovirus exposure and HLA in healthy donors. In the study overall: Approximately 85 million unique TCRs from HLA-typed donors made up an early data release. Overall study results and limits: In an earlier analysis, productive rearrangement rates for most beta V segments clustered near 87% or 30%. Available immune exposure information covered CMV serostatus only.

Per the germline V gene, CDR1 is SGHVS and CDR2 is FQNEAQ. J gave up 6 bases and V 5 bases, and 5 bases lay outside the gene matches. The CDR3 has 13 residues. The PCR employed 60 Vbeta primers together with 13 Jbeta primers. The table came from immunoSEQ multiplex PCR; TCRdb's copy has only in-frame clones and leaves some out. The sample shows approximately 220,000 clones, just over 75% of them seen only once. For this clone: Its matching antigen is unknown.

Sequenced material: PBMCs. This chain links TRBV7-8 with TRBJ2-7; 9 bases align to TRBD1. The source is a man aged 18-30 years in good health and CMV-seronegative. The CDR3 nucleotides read TGTGCCAGCAGCGCCTGGACAGGGGTCGAGCAGTACTTC. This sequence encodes CASSAWTGVEQYF.